This T cell receptor (beta chain) was obtained from a study of CD8 T cells in ankylosing spondylitis. Study results and caveats: Matched ankylosing spondylitis synovial fluid reportedly showed significant enrichment of disease-linked clones. Those disease-linked clones were CD8+; they were also relatively rare in peripheral blood. In ankylosing spondylitis blood, a motif of seven or eight highly homologous TCR beta variants appeared characteristic.

Researchers built TCR beta libraries using quantitative 5'-RACE with molecular barcodes. Using its own MiXCR run on the 5' RACE reads, TCRdb lists one record per CDR3 protein. The data hold approximately 300,000 distinct CDR3 sequences, with 6.5% to 10% observed a single time. This clonotype was counted many times. The target antigen is unknown. CDR1 is SQVTM and CDR2 is ANQGSEA in the germline V gene. V shed 4 bases and J shed 4 bases, with 9 bases lying between them. This CDR3 contains 12 residues. The sequence was obtained from a male donor with ankylosing spondylitis. The chain has TRBV29-1 and TRBJ2-3, with no clear D. Sequencing used blood, either unsorted or a sorted T cell fraction (not recorded which). This CDR3 reads CSVASISDTQYF. CDR3 in DNA: TGCAGCGTTGCCTCGATCTCAGATACGCAGTATTTT.